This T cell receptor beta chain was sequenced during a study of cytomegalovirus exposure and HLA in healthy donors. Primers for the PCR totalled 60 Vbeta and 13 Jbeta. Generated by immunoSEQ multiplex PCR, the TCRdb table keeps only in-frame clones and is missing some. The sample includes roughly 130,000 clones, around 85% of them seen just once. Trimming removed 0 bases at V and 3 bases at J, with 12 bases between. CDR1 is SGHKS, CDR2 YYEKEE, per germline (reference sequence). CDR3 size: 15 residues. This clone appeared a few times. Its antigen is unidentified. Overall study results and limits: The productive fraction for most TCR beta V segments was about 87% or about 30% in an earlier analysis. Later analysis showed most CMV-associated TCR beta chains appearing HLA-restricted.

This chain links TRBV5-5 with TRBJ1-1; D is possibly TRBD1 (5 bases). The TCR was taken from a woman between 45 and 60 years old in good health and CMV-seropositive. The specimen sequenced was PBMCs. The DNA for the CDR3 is TGTGCCAGCAGCTTGGGCTCGGGGGGTCACACTGAAGCTTTCTTT. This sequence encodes CASSLGSGGHTEAFF.